What follows is one T cell receptor beta chain and its context. Its antigen is not identified. Previously described methods and listed TCR primers were employed for the bulk TCR libraries. In TCRdb, the PCR reads were re-called with MiXCR into one record per CDR3 protein. The sample records tens of thousands of distinct CDR3 sequences, approximately 40% being singletons. Naive CD8 T cells were picked out by sorting for CD8+CD4-CCR7+CD45RA+. The data derive from a study of molecular identifiers for immune sequencing clone quantification. General study points: Among around 1 million naive cells, spiked Jurkat TCR RNA from a single cell was reportedly detectable.

V lost 10 bases, J lost 4 bases, and 17 bases lay in between. CDR1 and CDR2 from the germline V gene are MNHEY and SVGAGI. The length of the CDR3 is 13 residues. The chain combines TRBV6-5 with TRBJ2-7, with a weak D call TRBD2 (5 bases). Specimen: naive CD8+ T cells from blood, with Jurkat cell RNA spiked in. Specified subset: FACS-sorted CD8+CD4-CCR7+CD45RA+ naive T cells. The receptor comes from a human donor in good health. Some libraries in this study had Jurkat cell RNA spiked in. CDR3 amino acids: CATGWLGGYEQYF. CDR3 bases: TGTGCCACCGGTTGGTTGGGCGGGTACGAGCAGTACTTC.